This T cell receptor (beta chain) is drawn from a study of T cell responses to AZD1222 COVID-19 vaccine. TCRdb keeps only in-frame clones here, not all; method: immunoSEQ multiplex PCR. In the table there are about 130,000 clones, roughly 92% of which are singletons. The clonotype comes from an adult who received the AZD1222 COVID-19 vaccine. The sample here was peripheral blood, taken 28 days after the second AZD1222 dose.

The DNA for the CDR3 is TGTGCCAGCAGCTTAACAGGGAGTGGGGCCGCCGAGCAGTACTTC. It is translated as CASSLTGSGAAEQYF. The rearrangement links TRBV9 to TRBJ2-7, with a weak D call TRBD1 (6 bases). There are 15 residues in the CDR3. V was shortened by 4 bases and J by 6 bases, with 20 bases between the two germline ends. Germline lookup yields CDR1 SGDLS and CDR2 YYNGEE.